Presented here are 13 T cell receptor beta chains from one specimen sequenced in a study of blood T cell repertoires in COVID-19. The assay was immunoSEQ multiplex PCR, and TCRdb's table has in-frame clones only and misses some. The sample yields roughly 190,000 clones, around 87% seen once. Sequenced sample: PBMCs or T cells enriched from blood (not recorded which). These receptors all come from a woman aged 40 to 50 in a cohort exposed to, infected with or recovered from COVID-19 (not recorded which).

The chain uses TRBV6-2 or TRBV6-3 and TRBJ2-2; the D gene is possibly TRBD2 (6 bases). Germline V gives CDR1 MNHEY, CDR2 SVGEGT. The V end was cut by 5 bases, the J end by 5 bases, with 15 bases between. The CDR3 is 15 amino acids. Here the CDR3 DNA reads TGTGCCAGCAGTCGACCCGGACTATCAACCGGGGAGCTGTTTTTT. Its translation is CASSRPGLSTGELFF.

The chain couples TRBV7-9 to TRBJ2-7; perhaps TRBD1 as D (6 bases). Germline values: CDR1 SEHNR, CDR2 FQNEAQ (reference sequence). V was pared by 5 bases and J by 2 bases, with 10 bases between. The CDR3 spans 13 residues. The DNA of the CDR3 is TGTGCCAGCAGCCCGCGACAGGCCTACGAGCAGTACTTC. Protein sequence: CASSPRQAYEQYF.

CDR3 coding DNA: TGTGCCAGTAGTATAGGATATAGCGCAACCTTC. Translation: CASSIGYSATF. The chain employs TRBV19 and TRBJ1-2, with D unclear. CDR3 length equals 11 residues. Between the trimmed V and J ends, which lost 1 base and 14 bases, there was a span of 11 bases. Germline V lookup: CDR1 LNHDA, CDR2 SQIVND (reference sequence).

This clone has a single count. This sequence joins TRBV3-1 (or the pseudogene TRBV3-2) and TRBJ2-5; 8 nucleotides line up with TRBD2. V trimming: 0 bases; J trimming: 1 base; junction bases outside the gene matches: 7. There are 17 residues in the CDR3. The germline V gene encodes CDR1 LGHDT and CDR2 YNNKEL (reference sequence). The chain's CDR3 is CASSQDSGGTFQETQYF. CDR3 coding DNA: TGTGCCAGCAGCCAAGATTCGGGGGGGACCTTCCAAGAGACCCAGTACTTC.

The chain is built from TRBV2 and TRBJ1-2; 8 bases fit TRBD1. Unmatched junction bases numbered 5, after V lost 5 bases and J lost 9 bases. Germline V gene lookup returns CDR1 SNHLY and CDR2 FYNNEI. CDR3 length equals 12 residues. The CDR3 sequence: CASSQDRGSYTF. The CDR3 DNA sequence: TGTGCCAGCAGTCAAGACAGGGGAAGCTACACCTTC. Full variable domain (outside the CDR3, taken from reference TRBV2 and TRBJ1-2): EPEVTQTPSHQVTQMGQEVILRCVPISNHLYFYWYRQILGQKVEFLVSFYNNEISEKSEIFDDQFSVERPDGSNFTLKIRSTKLEDSAMYFCASSQDRGSYTFGSGTRLTVV.

This rearrangement joins TRBV19 to TRBJ1-5, with a weak D call TRBD1 (6 bases). Trimming shortened V by 3 bases and J by 4 bases, and 13 bases separated the two germline ends. The CDR3 is made up of 15 amino acids. CDR1 and CDR2 from the germline V gene are LNHDA and SQIVND (reference sequence). CDR3 residues: CASSIQGLSNQPQHF. Written as DNA, the CDR3 is TGTGCCAGTAGTATCCAGGGGCTTAGTAATCAGCCCCAGCATTTT.

The chain has TRBV6-5 and TRBJ1-1; no clear D gene. Trimming took 0 bases from V and 1 from J, leaving 9 bases between them. Germline CDR1 MNHEY, CDR2 SVGAGI. The CDR3 loop spans 15 amino acids. The CDR3 here is CASSYSQERNTEAFF. The CDR3 bases are TGTGCCAGCAGTTACTCTCAGGAAAGGAACACTGAAGCTTTCTTT.

The genes are TRBV28 and TRBJ2-2; unclear D gene. The CDR3 extends over 14 amino acids. V lost 3 bases and J 2 bases, leaving 7 bases between the germline ends. Per the germline V gene, CDR1 is MDHEN and CDR2 is SYDVKM. The CDR3 is CASSFFGNTGELFF. CDR3 DNA: TGTGCCAGCAGTTTTTTTGGCAACACCGGGGAGCTGTTTTTT.

This clone is a singleton in its sample. This chain connects TRBV13 to TRBJ2-1; 13 bases are a match to TRBD2. V shed 4 bases and J 3 bases; nucleotides not matched to a gene: 15. Per germline, CDR1 PRHDT and CDR2 FYEKMQ (reference sequence). The CDR3 length is 20 residues. This chain's CDR3 is CASSSRSGGLAGEDYNEQFF. As DNA, the CDR3 is TGTGCCAGCAGCTCGAGATCCGGAGGACTAGCGGGGGAAGACTACAATGAGCAGTTCTTC.

The chain links TRBV15 to TRBJ2-1; a weak D match, TRBD1 (6 bases). Germline CDR1 is LNHNV and CDR2 is YYDKDF (reference sequence). V was clipped by 7 bases and J by 5 bases, with 21 bases between them. The CDR3 extends over 16 amino acids. The CDR3 region is CATTSSPRDTDNEQFF. Here the CDR3 DNA reads TGTGCCACCACCTCCTCACCCCGGGACACGGACAATGAGCAGTTCTTC.

The V gene is TRBV7-9, the J gene TRBJ2-7; 7 bases fit TRBD1. The CDR3 length is 13 residues. V lost 5 bases and J lost 7; bases outside the gene matches: 8. Germline V gene lookup returns CDR1 SEHNR and CDR2 FQNEAQ (reference sequence). The CDR3 DNA reads as TGTGCCAGCAGCCCGACTCGACAGGGAGAGCAGTACTTC. This gives the protein CASSPTRQGEQYF.

This clone occurred once. This sequence joins TRBV7-9 and TRBJ1-4; possibly TRBD1 for D (5 bases). The germline V gene has CDR1 SEHNR and CDR2 FQNEAQ (reference sequence). V was pared by 6 bases and J by 3 bases, with 14 bases between. CDR3 length: 15 residues. The DNA for the CDR3 is TGTGCCAGCAGTCCAGGGAGGGGTTCTAATGAAAAACTGTTTTTT. Amino acid sequence: CASSPGRGSNEKLFF.

This clone was recorded only once. V gene TRBV7-9 combines with J gene TRBJ1-2; 7 positions match TRBD1. After removal of 5 bases from V and 10 bases from J, the junction contained 13 bases not matched to a gene. The CDR3 consists of 14 residues. From germline, CDR1 is SEHNR and CDR2 FQNEAQ (reference sequence). In nucleotides, the CDR3 is TGTGCCAGCAGCCCAAAAGCTGGACAGGCAGTCTACACCTTC. Its translation: CASSPKAGQAVYTF. Complete variable domain (other parts from reference TRBV7-9 and TRBJ1-2): DTGVSQNPRHKITKRGQNVTFRCDPISEHNRLYWYRQTLGQGPEFLTYFQNEAQLEKSRLLSDRFSAERPKGSFSTLEIQRTEQGDSAMYLCASSPKAGQAVYTFGSGTRLTVV.